The rows below give T cell receptor beta chains drawn from one sample of a study of cytomegalovirus exposure and HLA in healthy donors. Libraries were prepared by immunoSEQ multiplex PCR; TCRdb keeps only in-frame clonotypes and omits some of them. The sample contains 150,000 or so clones, approximately 79% of which appear only once. The material sequenced was PBMCs. These receptors all come from a man aged 35 to 55 in good health and CMV-seropositive. Both conserved end residues are part of each CDR3. Each record gives: clone size, D gene, V gene, J gene, CDR3 protein, CDR3 DNA. The D gene is left open where the match is weak. Expanded clones get a size class; other rows say once, few or many, or leave the size out.

>NA|TRBD2|TRBV7-8|TRBJ2-7
CASSFSLEREDSYEQYF
TGTGCCAGCAGTTTCAGTCTAGAGCGGGAGGACTCCTACGAGCAGTACTTC
>NA|NA|TRBV27|TRBJ1-1
CASSLITGSPEAFF
TGTGCCAGCAGTTTAATAACGGGGTCTCCTGAAGCTTTCTTT
>once|NA|TRBV2|TRBJ2-7
CASTRAPTEGYEQYF
TGTGCCAGCACCCGAGCCCCCACGGAGGGCTACGAGCAGTACTTC
>NA|NA|TRBV19|TRBJ2-7
CASRTGASSYEQYF
TGTGCCAGTAGGACAGGAGCCAGCTCCTACGAGCAGTACTTC
>NA|TRBD2|TRBV5-1|TRBJ2-1
CASSWEAGASYNEQFF
TGCGCCAGCAGCTGGGAAGCGGGAGCCTCCTACAATGAGCAGTTCTTC
>NA|TRBD2|TRBV7-9|TRBJ2-1
CASSLAVGRLAGWGEQFF
TGTGCCAGCAGCTTAGCCGTCGGGAGACTAGCGGGTTGGGGGGAGCAGTTCTTC
>NA|TRBD2|TRBV7-2|TRBJ2-1
CASSLRGTSGNNEQFF
TGTGCCAGCAGCTTACGGGGGACTAGCGGGAACAATGAGCAGTTCTTC
>NA|NA|TRBV5-4|TRBJ2-7
CASSRPGYEQYF
TGTGCCAGCAGCCGTCCAGGGTACGAGCAGTACTTC
>NA|NA|TRBV19|TRBJ1-1
CASRNPKGTTEAFF
TGTGCCAGTAGGAACCCCAAGGGGACTACTGAAGCTTTCTTT
>NA|TRBD2|TRBV11-2|TRBJ2-7
CASSFTGTSEYEQYF
TGTGCCAGCAGCTTCACCGGGACTAGCGAGTACGAGCAGTACTTC